This T cell receptor (beta chain) was sequenced in a study of OX40 agonist ivuxolimab in advanced cancers. Trimming took off 3 bases at V and 4 bases at J, with 7 bases between the two ends. The CDR3 covers 13 residues. Germline V gene lookup returns CDR1 KGHSH and CDR2 LQKENI. TCRdb's table, derived via immunoSEQ multiplex PCR, lists solely in-frame clones and lacks some. The sample includes about 120,000 clones, roughly 93% seen only once; the top ten take 0.15% to 0.17%. The source of this sequence is an adult with an advanced solid tumor such as melanoma, head and neck, liver or kidney cancer. The specimen comprised CD4+ or CD8+ T cells sorted from blood, sampled in a trial of the OX40 agonist ivuxolimab. J is TRBJ1-5 and V is TRBV18; D not certain. CDR3 amino acids: CASSPAPNQPQHF. In nucleotides, the CDR3 is TGTGCCAGCTCACCGGCCCCTAATCAGCCCCAGCATTTT. Supplemented by reference TRBV18 and TRBJ1-5, the full variable domain reads NAGVMQNPRHLVRRRGQEARLRCSPMKGHSHVYWYRQLPEEGLKFMVYLQKENIIDESGMPKERFSAEFPKEGPSILRIQQVVRGDSAAYFCASSPAPNQPQHFGDGTRLSIL.